These T cell receptor beta chains were read from a single sample in a study of blood T cell repertoires in COVID-19. The data were produced by immunoSEQ multiplex PCR, yet TCRdb's version contains in-frame clones alone and is incomplete. The data hold about 35,000 clones, with around 80% observed a single time. The sample was peripheral blood. The receptors derive from a man older than 75 with active or convalescent COVID-19. The CDR3 runs from the conserved cysteine through the conserved F or W. A D gene is named only where the DNA matches it firmly. Expanded clones get a size class; other rows say once, few or many, or leave the size out.

D gene	clone size	V gene	J gene	CDR3 protein	CDR3 DNA
-	-	TRBV19	TRBJ2-1	CASSIQAGDNEQFF	TGTGCCAGTAGTATTCAGGCAGGCGACAATGAGCAGTTCTTC
TRBD1	-	TRBV5-6	TRBJ2-7	CASSPTGDEQYF	TGTGCCAGCAGCCCTACAGGGGACGAGCAGTACTTC
TRBD1	-	TRBV9	TRBJ2-2	CASTGTVAGELFF	TGTGCCAGCACCGGGACAGTGGCCGGGGAGCTGTTTTTT
-	-	TRBV3-1/TRBV3-2	TRBJ1-5	CASSPRGGEVQPQHF	TGTGCCAGCAGCCCCCGCGGGGGCGAAGTCCAGCCCCAGCATTTT
TRBD2	-	TRBV7-3	TRBJ2-3	CASSSASGRRTDTQYF	TGTGCCAGCAGCTCCGCCAGCGGGAGAAGGACAGATACGCAGTATTTT
-	-	TRBV5-1	TRBJ1-3	CASSLVGGRSGNTIYF	TGCGCCAGCAGCTTGGTGGGGGGTCGCTCTGGAAACACCATATATTTT
-	-	TRBV28	TRBJ1-1	CASSSLRLTEKSNTEAFF	TGTGCCAGCAGTTCATTACGGCTGACAGAGAAATCGAACACTGAAGCTTTCTTT
-	-	TRBV12-3/TRBV12-4	TRBJ2-5	CASSTAGTQYF	TGTGCCAGCAGTACCGCGGGGACCCAGTACTTC
-	-	TRBV5-1	TRBJ2-2	CASSPGPGYGAGELFF	TGCGCCAGCAGCCCTGGCCCAGGGTACGGCGCCGGGGAGCTGTTTTTT
-	-	TRBV11-2	TRBJ1-1	CASSWAPDGNTEAFF	TGTGCCAGCAGCTGGGCTCCAGACGGGAACACTGAAGCTTTCTTT
-	-	TRBV19	TRBJ1-4	CASSMGRGYRWEKLFF	TGTGCCAGTAGTATGGGCAGGGGCTACCGTTGGGAAAAACTGTTTTTT
TRBD1	-	TRBV12-5	TRBJ2-2	CASGLVLGTGSLGTGELFF	TGTGCTAGTGGTTTGGTACTTGGGACAGGGAGTTTGGGGACCGGGGAGCTGTTTTTT
TRBD1	-	TRBV3-1/TRBV3-2	TRBJ1-5	CASSQGDRGQPQHF	TGTGCCAGCAGCCAAGGGGACAGGGGGCAGCCCCAGCATTTT
-	medium-sized	TRBV21-1	TRBJ2-7	CASSNSASYEQYF	TGTGCCAGCAGCAATAGCGCTTCCTACGAGCAGTACTTC
-	-	TRBV5-1	TRBJ1-2	CASSPRVGDYGYTF	TGCGCCAGCAGCCCCAGGGTTGGGGACTATGGCTACACCTTC
-	-	TRBV11-2	TRBJ2-1	CASSLDYYNEQFF	TGTGCCAGCAGCTTAGACTATTACAATGAGCAGTTCTTC
-	few	TRBV19	TRBJ2-6	CASSQSGANVLTF	TGTGCCAGTAGCCAGTCCGGGGCCAACGTCCTGACTTTC
-	-	TRBV11-2	TRBJ2-5	CASSLLGGWETQYF	TGTGCCAGCAGCTTACTTGGCGGGTGGGAGACCCAGTACTTC
TRBD2	-	TRBV15	TRBJ2-4	CATSRDKRLAPRF	TGTGCCACCAGCAGAGATAAGAGACTAGCCCCTAGGTTC
TRBD1	few	TRBV6-5	TRBJ1-1	CASSYEGAVTEAFF	TGTGCCAGCAGTTATGAGGGGGCAGTCACTGAAGCTTTCTTT
-	-	TRBV11-3	TRBJ1-1	CASSIRALATEAFF	TGTGCCAGCAGCATCAGGGCGTTGGCCACTGAAGCTTTCTTT
-	-	TRBV6-5	TRBJ1-1	CASSYSRENTEAFF	TGTGCCAGCAGTTACTCGCGCGAGAACACTGAAGCTTTCTTT
TRBD2	-	TRBV25-1	TRBJ2-3	CASSRTSGRTPDTQYF	TGTGCCAGCAGCCGGACTAGCGGGAGAACCCCAGATACGCAGTATTTT
-	-	TRBV19	TRBJ1-4	CASTHRYSEKLFF	TGTGCCAGTACCCACCGTTACAGCGAAAAACTGTTTTTT
-	-	TRBV5-4	TRBJ2-3	CASSRKMGVGRGGTDTQYF	TGTGCCAGCAGCCGTAAGATGGGGGTCGGGAGAGGAGGCACAGATACGCAGTATTTT
-	-	TRBV4-2	TRBJ1-1	CASSQGSTGKSTEAFF	TGTGCCAGCAGCCAAGGATCCACAGGGAAGAGCACTGAAGCTTTCTTT